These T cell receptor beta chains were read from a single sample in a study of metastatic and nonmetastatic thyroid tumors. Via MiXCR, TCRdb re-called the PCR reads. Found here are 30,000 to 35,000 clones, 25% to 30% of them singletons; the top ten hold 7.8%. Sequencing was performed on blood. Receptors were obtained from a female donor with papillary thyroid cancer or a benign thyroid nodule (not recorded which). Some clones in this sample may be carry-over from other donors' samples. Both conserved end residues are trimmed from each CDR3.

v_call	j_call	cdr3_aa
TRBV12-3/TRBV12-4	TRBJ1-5	ASSFMGDNQPQH
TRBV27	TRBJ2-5	ASSVARWGQETQY
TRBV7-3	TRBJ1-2	ASSSGTGAGYT
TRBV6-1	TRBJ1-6	ASPRDAQGHSPLH
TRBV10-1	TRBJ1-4	AGPHRALSPIEKLF
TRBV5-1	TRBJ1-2	ASSFTVGGADGYT
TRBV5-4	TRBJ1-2	ASSFRGQGLYGYT
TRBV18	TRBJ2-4	ASSSYREAKNIQY
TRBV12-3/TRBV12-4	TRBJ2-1	ASSFLGTSGRGPRVEQF
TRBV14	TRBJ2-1	TSSQEAQMQF
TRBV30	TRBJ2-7	AWTRGESYEQY
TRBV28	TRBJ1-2	ASSFNNYGYN
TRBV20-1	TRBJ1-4	SARDRWGREKLF
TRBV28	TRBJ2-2	ASSLFWSGELF
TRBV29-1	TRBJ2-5	SVEDRRLAQETQY
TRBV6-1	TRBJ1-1	ASSGTRQNTEAF
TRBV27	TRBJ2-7	ASSFAGAHYEQY
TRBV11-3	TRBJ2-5	ASSPRDRGWETQY